The 2 T cell receptor beta chains below come from one sample, sequenced in a study of neoadjuvant anti-PD-1 for oral cavity cancer. Method: immunoSEQ multiplex PCR; TCRdb's copy keeps in-frame clones and lacks some. The sample yields about 25,000 clones, 27% seen once. The time point here: after neoadjuvant nivolumab, at surgical resection. Sequencing was performed on tumor tissue, taken after nivolumab (anti-PD-1) treatment. The receptors stem from a person aged 35 to 85 with oral cavity squamous cell carcinoma.

In this sample, this clone turned up a few times. V usage is TRBV5-6 and J usage is TRBJ2-7; 10 positions match TRBD2. The ends lost 1 base at V and 5 bases at J; junction bases unmatched: 9. This CDR3 region has 16 residues. Germline V gene lookup returns CDR1 SGHDT and CDR2 YYEEEE. CDR3 in amino acids: CASSLSLLAGVDEQYF. The CDR3 DNA follows: TGTGCCAGCAGCTTGAGCCTTCTAGCGGGAGTGGACGAGCAGTACTTC.

V and J are TRBV5-4 and TRBJ1-4; D is uncertain. V gave up 4 bases and J gave up 8 bases, with 18 bases separating them. Germline V CDR1 and CDR2: SGHNT, YYREEE (reference sequence). The CDR3 covers 15 residues. CDR3 DNA sequence: TGTGCCAGCAGCCGGCGTGAGGCTATCGGGGAAAAACTGTTTTTT. Translation gives CASSRREAIGEKLFF.